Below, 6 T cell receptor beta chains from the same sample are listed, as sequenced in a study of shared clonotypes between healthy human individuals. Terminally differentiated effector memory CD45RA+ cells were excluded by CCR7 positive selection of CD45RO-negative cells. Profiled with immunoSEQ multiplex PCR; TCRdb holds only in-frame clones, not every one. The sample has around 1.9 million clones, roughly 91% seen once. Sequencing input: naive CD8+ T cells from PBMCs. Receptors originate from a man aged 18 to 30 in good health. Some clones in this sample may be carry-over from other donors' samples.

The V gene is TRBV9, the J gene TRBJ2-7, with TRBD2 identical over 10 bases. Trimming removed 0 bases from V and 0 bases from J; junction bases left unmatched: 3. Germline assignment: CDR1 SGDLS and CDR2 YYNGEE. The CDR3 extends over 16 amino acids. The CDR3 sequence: CASSVGLAGDSYEQYF. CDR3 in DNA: TGTGCCAGCAGCGTAGGGCTAGCGGGAGACTCCTACGAGCAGTACTTC.

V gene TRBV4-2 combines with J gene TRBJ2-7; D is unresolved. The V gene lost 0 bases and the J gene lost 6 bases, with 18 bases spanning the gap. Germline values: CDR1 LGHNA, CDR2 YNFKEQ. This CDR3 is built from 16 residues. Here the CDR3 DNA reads TGTGCCAGCAGCCAAGATCCCAGGTATCATGTCTCCGAGCAGTACTTC. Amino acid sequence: CASSQDPRYHVSEQYF.

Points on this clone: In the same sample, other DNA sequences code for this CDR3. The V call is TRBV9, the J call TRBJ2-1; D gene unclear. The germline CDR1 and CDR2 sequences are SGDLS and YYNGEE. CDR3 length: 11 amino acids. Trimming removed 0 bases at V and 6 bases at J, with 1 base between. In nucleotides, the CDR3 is TGTGCCAGCAGCGTAGCCAATGAGCAGTTCTTC. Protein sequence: CASSVANEQFF.

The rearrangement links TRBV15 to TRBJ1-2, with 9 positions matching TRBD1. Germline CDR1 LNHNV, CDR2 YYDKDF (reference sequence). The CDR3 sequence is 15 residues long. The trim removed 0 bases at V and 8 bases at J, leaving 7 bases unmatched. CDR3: CATSRDQTGGEGYTF. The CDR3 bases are TGTGCCACCAGCAGAGATCAGACAGGGGGGGAAGGCTACACCTTC.

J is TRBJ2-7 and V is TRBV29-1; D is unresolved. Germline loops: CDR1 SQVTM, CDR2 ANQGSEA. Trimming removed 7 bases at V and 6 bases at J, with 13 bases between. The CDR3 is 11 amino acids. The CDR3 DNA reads TGCAGCGCCTATGTCCCCTCCGAGCAGTACTTC. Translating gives CSAYVPSEQYF.

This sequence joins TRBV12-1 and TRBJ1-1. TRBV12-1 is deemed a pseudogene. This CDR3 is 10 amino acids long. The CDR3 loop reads CASSFGRGGF. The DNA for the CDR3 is TGTGCCAGCAGCTTTGGTAGGGGAGGCTTT.